The clone carrying this T cell receptor (beta chain) came up many times. The antigen is not known. The table came from immunoSEQ multiplex PCR; TCRdb's copy has only in-frame clones and leaves some out. The specimen has over 30,000 clones, none found just once. The data were taken from a study of T cells after posttransplantation cyclophosphamide. General study findings and limits: After PTCy, TRB diversity resembled that of CNI/methotrexate controls. Donor CD8+ memory clones often dominated recipient blood repertoires at later times. Skin or GI-infiltrating T cells shared few TRB sequences with blood.

This related bone marrow graft donor gave peripheral blood on the day of marrow donation. CDR1 is MDHEN and CDR2 is SYDVKM in the germline V gene. The CDR3 is 15 amino acids. The trim removed 5 bases at V and 6 bases at J, leaving 6 bases unmatched. Sample: PBMCs. The receptor was derived from a girl aged 5-17 years in good health, CMV-negative, and a related stem cell transplant donor. The chain uses TRBV28 and TRBJ2-1, with 11 bases matching TRBD2. The CDR3 region has the DNA TGTGCCAGCAGTCCATTAGCGGGGGGGCTCAATGAGCAGTTCTTC. Protein: CASSPLAGGLNEQFF. The entire variable domain, with the rest obtained from reference TRBV28 and TRBJ2-1, is as follows: DVKVTQSSRYLVKRTGEKVFLECVQDMDHENMFWYRQDPGLGLRLIYFSYDVKMKEKGDIPEGYSVSREKKERFSLILESASTNQTSMYLCASSPLAGGLNEQFFGPGTRLTVL.